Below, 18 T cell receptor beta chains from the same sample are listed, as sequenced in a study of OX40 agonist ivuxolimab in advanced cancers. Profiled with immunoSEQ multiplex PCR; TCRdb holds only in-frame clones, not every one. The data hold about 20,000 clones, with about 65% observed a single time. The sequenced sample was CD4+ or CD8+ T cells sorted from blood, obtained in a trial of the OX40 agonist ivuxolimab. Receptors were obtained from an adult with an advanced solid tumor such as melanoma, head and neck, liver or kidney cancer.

The CDR3 nucleotides read TGTGCCAGCAGCGGAGGGGACTCCTACGAGCAGTACTTC. It translates to CASSGGDSYEQYF. The J gene is TRBJ2-7, the V gene TRBV5-4; possible D gene TRBD2, 6 bases. The CDR3 extends over 13 amino acids. V shed 4 bases and J shed 0 bases, with 8 bases lying between them. CDR1 is SGHNT, CDR2 YYREEE, per germline (reference sequence).

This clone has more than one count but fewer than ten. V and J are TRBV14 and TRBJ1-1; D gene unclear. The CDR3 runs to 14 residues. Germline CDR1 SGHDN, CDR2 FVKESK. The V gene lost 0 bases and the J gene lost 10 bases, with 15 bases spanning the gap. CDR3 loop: CASSQDFPATRAFF. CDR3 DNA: TGTGCCAGCAGCCAAGATTTCCCGGCAACTAGAGCTTTCTTT.

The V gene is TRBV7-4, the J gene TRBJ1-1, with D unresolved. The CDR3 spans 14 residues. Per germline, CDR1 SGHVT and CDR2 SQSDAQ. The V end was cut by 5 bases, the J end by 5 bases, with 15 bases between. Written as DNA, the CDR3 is TGTGCCAGCAGCCCAGGACGGTACACGACTGAAGCTTTCTTT. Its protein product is CASSPGRYTTEAFF.

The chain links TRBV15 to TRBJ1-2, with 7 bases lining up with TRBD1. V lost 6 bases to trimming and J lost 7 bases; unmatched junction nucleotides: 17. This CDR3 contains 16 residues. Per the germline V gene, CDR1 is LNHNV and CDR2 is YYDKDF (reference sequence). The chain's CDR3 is CATSAFRGSKRLGYTF. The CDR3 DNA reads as TGTGCCACCAGTGCGTTCAGGGGGTCTAAACGACTTGGCTACACCTTC.

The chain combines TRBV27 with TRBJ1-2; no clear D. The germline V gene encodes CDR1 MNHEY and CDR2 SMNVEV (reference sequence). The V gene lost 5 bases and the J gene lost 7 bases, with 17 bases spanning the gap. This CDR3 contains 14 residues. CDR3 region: CASSQILGSPGYTF. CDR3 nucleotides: TGTGCCAGCAGTCAAATCCTGGGGAGCCCTGGCTACACCTTC.

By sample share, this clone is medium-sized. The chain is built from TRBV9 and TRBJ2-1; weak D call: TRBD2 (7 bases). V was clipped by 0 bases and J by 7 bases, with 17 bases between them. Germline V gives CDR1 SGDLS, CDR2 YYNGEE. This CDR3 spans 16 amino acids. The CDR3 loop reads CASSVGGGGTGNEQFF. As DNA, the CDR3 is TGTGCCAGCAGCGTAGGAGGGGGAGGGACGGGTAATGAGCAGTTCTTC. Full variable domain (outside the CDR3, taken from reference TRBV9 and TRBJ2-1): DSGVTQTPKHLITATGQRVTLRCSPRSGDLSVYWYQQSLDQGLQFLIQYYNGEERAKGNILERFSAQQFPDLHSELNLSSLELGDSALYFCASSVGGGGTGNEQFFGPGTRLTVL.

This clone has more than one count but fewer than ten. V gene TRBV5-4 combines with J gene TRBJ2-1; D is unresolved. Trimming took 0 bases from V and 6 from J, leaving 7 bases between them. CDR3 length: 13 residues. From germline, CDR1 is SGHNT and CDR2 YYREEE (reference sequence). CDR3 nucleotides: TGTGCCAGCAGCTTGGTGGTACCCAATGAGCAGTTCTTC. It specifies CASSLVVPNEQFF.

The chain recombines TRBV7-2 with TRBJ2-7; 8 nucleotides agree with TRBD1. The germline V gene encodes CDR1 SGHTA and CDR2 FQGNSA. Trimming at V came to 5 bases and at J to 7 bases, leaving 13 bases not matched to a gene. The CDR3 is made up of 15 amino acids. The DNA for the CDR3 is TGTGCCAGCAGCCCTGCGGGGACAGGTGGTTGGGAGCAGTACTTC. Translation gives CASSPAGTGGWEQYF. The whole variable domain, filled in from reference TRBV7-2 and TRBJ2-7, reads GAGVSQSPSNKVTEKGKDVELRCDPISGHTALYWYRQSLGQGLEFLIYFQGNSAPDKSGLPSDRFSAERTGGSVSTLTIQRTQQEDSAVYLCASSPAGTGGWEQYFGPGTRLTVT.

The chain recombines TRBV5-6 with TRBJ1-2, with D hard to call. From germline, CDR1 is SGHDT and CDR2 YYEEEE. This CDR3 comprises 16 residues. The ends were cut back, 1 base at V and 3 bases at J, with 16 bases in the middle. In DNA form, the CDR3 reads TGTGCCAGCAGCTTGAGTAACAGCGGATCCTACTATGGCTACACCTTC. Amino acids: CASSLSNSGSYYGYTF.

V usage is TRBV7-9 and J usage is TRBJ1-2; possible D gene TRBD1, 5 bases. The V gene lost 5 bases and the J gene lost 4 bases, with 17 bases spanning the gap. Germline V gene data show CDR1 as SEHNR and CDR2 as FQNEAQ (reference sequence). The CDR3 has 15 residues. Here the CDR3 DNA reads TGTGCCAGCAGCACCTATCAAACAGGTTTCTATGGCTACACCTTC. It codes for CASSTYQTGFYGYTF.

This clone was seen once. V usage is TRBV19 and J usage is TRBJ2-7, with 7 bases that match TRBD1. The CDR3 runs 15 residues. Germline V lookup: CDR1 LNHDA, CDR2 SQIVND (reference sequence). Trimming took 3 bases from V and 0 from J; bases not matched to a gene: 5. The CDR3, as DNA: TGTGCCAGTAGTATTGGGGACAGTCTCTCCTACGAGCAGTACTTC. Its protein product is CASSIGDSLSYEQYF.

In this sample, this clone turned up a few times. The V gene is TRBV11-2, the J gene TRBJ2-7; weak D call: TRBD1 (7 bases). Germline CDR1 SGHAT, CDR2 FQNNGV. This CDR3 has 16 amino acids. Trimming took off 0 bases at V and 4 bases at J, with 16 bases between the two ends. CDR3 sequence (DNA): TGTGCCAGCAGCTTAGATCCCCGCAGGGGGGTGTACGAGCAGTACTTC. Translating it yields CASSLDPRRGVYEQYF.

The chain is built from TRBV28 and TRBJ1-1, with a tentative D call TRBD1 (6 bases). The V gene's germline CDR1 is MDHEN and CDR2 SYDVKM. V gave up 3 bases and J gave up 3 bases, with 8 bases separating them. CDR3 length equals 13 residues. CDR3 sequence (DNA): TGTGCCAGCAGTTTCGAGGGGGACACTGAAGCTTTCTTT. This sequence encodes CASSFEGDTEAFF.

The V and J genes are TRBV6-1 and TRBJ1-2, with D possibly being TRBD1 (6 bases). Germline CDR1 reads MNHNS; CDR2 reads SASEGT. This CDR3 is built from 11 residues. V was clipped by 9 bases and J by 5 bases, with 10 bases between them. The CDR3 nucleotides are TGTGCCAGTACGACAGGATATGGCTACACCTTC. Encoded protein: CASTTGYGYTF.

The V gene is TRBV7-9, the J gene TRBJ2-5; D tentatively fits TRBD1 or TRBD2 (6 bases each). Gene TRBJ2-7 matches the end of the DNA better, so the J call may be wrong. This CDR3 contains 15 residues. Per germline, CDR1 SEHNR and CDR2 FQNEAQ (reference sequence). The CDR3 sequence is CASSPLRGGSHEQYF. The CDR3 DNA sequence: TGTGCCAGCAGCCCGCTAAGAGGGGGGTCCCACGAGCAGTACTTC.

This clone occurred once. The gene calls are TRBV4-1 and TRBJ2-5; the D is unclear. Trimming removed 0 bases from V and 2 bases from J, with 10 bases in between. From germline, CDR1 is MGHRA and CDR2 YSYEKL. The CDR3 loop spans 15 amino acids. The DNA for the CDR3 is TGCGCCAGCAGCCAAGATAGGAGTTCTCAAGAGACCCAGTACTTC. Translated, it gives CASSQDRSSQETQYF.

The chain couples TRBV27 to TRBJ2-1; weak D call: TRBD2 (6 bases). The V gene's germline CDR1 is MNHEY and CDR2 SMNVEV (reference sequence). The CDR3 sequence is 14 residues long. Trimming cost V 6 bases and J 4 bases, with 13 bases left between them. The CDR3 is CASSPGSPYNEQFF. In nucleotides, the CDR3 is TGTGCCAGCAGCCCCGGGAGCCCATACAATGAGCAGTTCTTC.

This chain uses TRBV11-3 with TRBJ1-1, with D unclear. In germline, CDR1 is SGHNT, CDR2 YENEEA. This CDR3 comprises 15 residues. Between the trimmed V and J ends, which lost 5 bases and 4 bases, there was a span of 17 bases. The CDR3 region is CASSHTSGAGTEAFF. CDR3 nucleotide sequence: TGTGCCAGCAGCCACACCAGTGGCGCTGGCACTGAAGCTTTCTTT.